This T cell receptor beta chain was captured by sequencing in a study of blood T cell repertoires in COVID-19. The overall study: There were acute and convalescent COVID-19 samples, and they came from the United States, Italy and Spain. T cells, B-cell-depleted T cells, or PBMCs supplied cDNA or gDNA.

Per the germline V gene, CDR1 is SNHLY and CDR2 is FYNNEI. Trimming shortened V by 4 bases and J by 1 base, and 8 bases separated the two germline ends. The CDR3 has 14 amino acids. Participants spanned ages about 18 to 90 years and resided in over 20 US areas. Donors were grouped by their self-reported clinical history. The data were produced by immunoSEQ multiplex PCR, yet TCRdb's version contains in-frame clones alone and is incomplete. The top ten hold about 1.6% of the sample, which has more than 200,000 clones, around nine tenths seen once. The specimen was PBMCs or T cells enriched from blood (not recorded which). The receptor was derived from a woman aged 50 to 60 who had recovered from COVID-19. This chain links TRBV2 with TRBJ1-3; D is perhaps TRBD1 (6 bases). CDR3: CASSGTGSGNTIYF. The CDR3 nucleotides are TGTGCCAGCAGTGGAACAGGGTCTGGAAACACCATATATTTT.